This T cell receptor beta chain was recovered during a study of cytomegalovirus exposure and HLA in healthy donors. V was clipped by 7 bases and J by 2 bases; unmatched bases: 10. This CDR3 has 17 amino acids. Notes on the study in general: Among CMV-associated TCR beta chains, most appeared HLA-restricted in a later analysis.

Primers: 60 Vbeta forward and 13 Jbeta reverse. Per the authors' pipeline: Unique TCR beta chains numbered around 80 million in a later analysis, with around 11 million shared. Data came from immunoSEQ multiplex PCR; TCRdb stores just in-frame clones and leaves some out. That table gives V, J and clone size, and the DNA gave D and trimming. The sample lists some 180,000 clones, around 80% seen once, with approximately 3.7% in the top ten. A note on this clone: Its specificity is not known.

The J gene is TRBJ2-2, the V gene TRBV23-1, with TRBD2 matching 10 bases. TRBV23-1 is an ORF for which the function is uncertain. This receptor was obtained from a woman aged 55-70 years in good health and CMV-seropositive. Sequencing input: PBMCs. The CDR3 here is CASIQPGLAFNTGELFF. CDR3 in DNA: TGCGCCAGCATACAACCGGGACTAGCGTTCAACACCGGGGAGCTGTTTTTT.